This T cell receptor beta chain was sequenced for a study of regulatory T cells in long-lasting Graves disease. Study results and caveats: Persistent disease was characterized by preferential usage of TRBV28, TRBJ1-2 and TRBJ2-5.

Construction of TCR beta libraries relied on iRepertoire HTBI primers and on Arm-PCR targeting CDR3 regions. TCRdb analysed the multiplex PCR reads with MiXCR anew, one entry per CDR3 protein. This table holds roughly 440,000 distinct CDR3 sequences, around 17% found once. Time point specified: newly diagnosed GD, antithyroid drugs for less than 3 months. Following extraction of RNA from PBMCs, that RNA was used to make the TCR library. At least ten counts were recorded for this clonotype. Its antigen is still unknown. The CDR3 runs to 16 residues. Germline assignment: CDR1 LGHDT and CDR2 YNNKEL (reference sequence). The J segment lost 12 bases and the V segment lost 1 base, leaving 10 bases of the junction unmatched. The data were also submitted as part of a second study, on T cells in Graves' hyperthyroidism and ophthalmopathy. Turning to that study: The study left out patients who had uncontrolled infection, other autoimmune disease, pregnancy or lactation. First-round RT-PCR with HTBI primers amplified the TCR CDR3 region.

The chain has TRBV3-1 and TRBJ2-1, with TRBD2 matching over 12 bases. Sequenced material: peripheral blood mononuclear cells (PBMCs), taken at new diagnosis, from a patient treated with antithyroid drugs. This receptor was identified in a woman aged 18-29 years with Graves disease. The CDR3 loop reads CASSQAGLAGPLGQFF. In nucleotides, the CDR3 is TGTGCCAGCAGCCAAGCCGGACTAGCGGGGCCGCTTGGGCAGTTCTTC.